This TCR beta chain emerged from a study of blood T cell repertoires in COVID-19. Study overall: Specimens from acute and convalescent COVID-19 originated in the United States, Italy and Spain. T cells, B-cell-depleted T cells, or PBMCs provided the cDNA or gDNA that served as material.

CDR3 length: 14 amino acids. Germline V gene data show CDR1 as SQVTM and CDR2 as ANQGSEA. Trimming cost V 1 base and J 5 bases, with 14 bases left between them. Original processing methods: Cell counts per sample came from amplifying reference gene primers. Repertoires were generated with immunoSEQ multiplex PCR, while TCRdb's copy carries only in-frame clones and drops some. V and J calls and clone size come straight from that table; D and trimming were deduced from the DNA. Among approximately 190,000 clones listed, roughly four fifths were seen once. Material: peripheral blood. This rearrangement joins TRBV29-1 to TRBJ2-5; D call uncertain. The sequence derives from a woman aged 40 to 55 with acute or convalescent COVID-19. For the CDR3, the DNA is TGCAGCGTTGAAGGAAGAGACTCTTCGGAGACCCAGTACTTC. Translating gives CSVEGRDSSETQYF.